Listed below are T cell receptor beta chains from one sample, sequenced in a study of T cell responses to AZD1222 COVID-19 vaccine. TCRdb's copy holds only in-frame clones and misses some; the assay was immunoSEQ multiplex PCR. The profile shows about 120,000 clones, around nine tenths of them singletons. The sequenced sample was peripheral blood, obtained on day 0 of AZD1222 vaccination. These receptors all come from an adult in good health. The CDR3 runs from the conserved cysteine through the conserved F or W. D genes are given only for firm matches. Some rows have no size entry. The others give once, few or many, or a class for an expanded clone.

V: TRBV7-2
size: -
D: -
J: TRBJ1-1
CDR3: CASSLYFLNTEAFF

V: TRBV11-2
size: -
D: TRBD2
J: TRBJ2-7
CDR3: CASSLVGSGRAAGEQYF

V: TRBV18
size: -
D: -
J: TRBJ2-1
CDR3: CASSPEHGNNEQFF

V: TRBV2
size: -
D: -
J: TRBJ1-6
CDR3: CASSESSRNNSPLHF

V: TRBV5-5
size: few
D: -
J: TRBJ2-6
CDR3: CASSPSERSGANVLTF

V: TRBV2
size: -
D: -
J: TRBJ1-2
CDR3: CASSDRTTVYGYTF

V: TRBV11-3
size: -
D: -
J: TRBJ2-5
CDR3: CASSRGTEHQETQYF

V: TRBV25-1
size: -
D: TRBD1
J: TRBJ2-2
CDR3: CASSEGDRDTGELFF

V: TRBV7-9
size: -
D: -
J: TRBJ1-1
CDR3: CASSPLDTEAFF

V: TRBV6-5
size: -
D: -
J: TRBJ2-7
CDR3: CASSRDSPYEQYF

V: TRBV24-1
size: -
D: TRBD1
J: TRBJ2-2
CDR3: CATSDPRGRDTGELFF

V: TRBV11-2
size: -
D: TRBD1
J: TRBJ1-2
CDR3: CASSRTGTGVGYTF